This is a list of T cell receptor beta chains from one sample in a study of technical replicates of blood from a few donors. Sequencing was performed with immunoSEQ multiplex PCR; in TCRdb, only in-frame clones are kept and a portion is missing. Counted here are around 93,000 clones, over 90% occurring once; the ten biggest clones make up around 0.3%. Sequencing was performed on T cells isolated from PBMCs. The receptors shown here come from a human donor in good health. Both conserved end residues are part of each CDR3. Each record gives: V gene, clone size, D gene, J gene, CDR3 protein, CDR3 DNA. The D gene is left open where the match is weak. Some rows have no size entry. The others give once, few or many, or a class for an expanded clone.

v_gene: TRBV4-1
abundance: .
d_gene: .
j_gene: TRBJ2-7
CDR3aa: CASSQEPSASNYEQYF
CDR3nt: TGCGCCAGCAGCCAAGAACCCAGCGCGAGTAACTACGAGCAGTACTTC

v_gene: TRBV2
abundance: .
d_gene: .
j_gene: TRBJ2-5
CDR3aa: CASMEGEEETQYF
CDR3nt: TGTGCCAGCATGGAGGGAGAGGAAGAGACCCAGTACTTC

v_gene: TRBV7-2
abundance: few
d_gene: TRBD1
j_gene: TRBJ2-7
CDR3aa: CASSSNRGPPYEQYF
CDR3nt: TGTGCCAGCAGCTCAAACAGGGGGCCCCCCTACGAGCAGTACTTC

v_gene: TRBV7-2
abundance: .
d_gene: .
j_gene: TRBJ2-7
CDR3aa: CASSPSSEQYF
CDR3nt: TGTGCCAGCAGCCCTAGCTCCGAGCAGTACTTC

v_gene: TRBV11-3
abundance: .
d_gene: TRBD1
j_gene: TRBJ2-2
CDR3aa: CASSFPGQGATGELFF
CDR3nt: TGTGCCAGCAGCTTCCCGGGACAGGGGGCCACCGGGGAGCTGTTTTTT

v_gene: TRBV2
abundance: .
d_gene: TRBD1
j_gene: TRBJ2-1
CDR3aa: CASTGQGSSEQFF
CDR3nt: TGTGCCAGTACGGGACAGGGATCCAGTGAGCAGTTCTTC

v_gene: TRBV27
abundance: .
d_gene: TRBD1
j_gene: TRBJ1-4
CDR3aa: CASSSNRGGMKSNEKLFF
CDR3nt: TGTGCCAGCAGTTCCAACAGGGGCGGTATGAAATCTAATGAAAAACTGTTTTTT

v_gene: TRBV7-3
abundance: .
d_gene: TRBD2
j_gene: TRBJ2-5
CDR3aa: CASSKLAGVGETQYF
CDR3nt: TGTGCCAGCAGCAAGTTAGCGGGAGTGGGGGAGACCCAGTACTTC

v_gene: TRBV7-3
abundance: .
d_gene: TRBD2
j_gene: TRBJ2-1
CDR3aa: CASSLTGAGDEQFF
CDR3nt: TGTGCCAGCAGCTTAACCGGGGCGGGAGATGAGCAGTTCTTC

v_gene: TRBV9
abundance: .
d_gene: TRBD2
j_gene: TRBJ2-1
CDR3aa: CASSPRAGLAGPYNEQFF
CDR3nt: TGTGCCAGCAGCCCCCGGGCGGGACTAGCGGGCCCATACAATGAGCAGTTCTTC

v_gene: TRBV19
abundance: .
d_gene: TRBD1
j_gene: TRBJ2-4
CDR3aa: CASSITNRGLDIQYF
CDR3nt: TGTGCCAGTAGTATTACTAACAGGGGATTGGACATTCAGTACTTC

v_gene: TRBV4-1
abundance: .
d_gene: .
j_gene: TRBJ2-7
CDR3aa: CASSQNRVSYEQYF
CDR3nt: TGCGCCAGCAGCCAAAACAGGGTGTCCTACGAGCAGTACTTC

v_gene: TRBV7-2
abundance: .
d_gene: .
j_gene: TRBJ2-5
CDR3aa: CASSLEFGVGSFQETQYF
CDR3nt: TGTGCCAGCAGCTTAGAGTTTGGAGTGGGGAGCTTCCAAGAGACCCAGTACTTC

v_gene: TRBV2
abundance: .
d_gene: TRBD1
j_gene: TRBJ1-5
CDR3aa: CASSDETGLQPQHF
CDR3nt: TGTGCCAGCAGTGACGAGACAGGGCTTCAGCCCCAGCATTTT

v_gene: TRBV28
abundance: .
d_gene: .
j_gene: TRBJ1-1
CDR3aa: CASSLGIGAEAFF
CDR3nt: TGTGCCAGCAGTTTAGGAATAGGGGCTGAAGCTTTCTTT

v_gene: TRBV28
abundance: once
d_gene: .
j_gene: TRBJ1-1
CDR3aa: CASSPALGAGEAFF
CDR3nt: TGTGCCAGCAGTCCTGCCTTGGGGGCCGGGGAAGCTTTCTTT

v_gene: TRBV9
abundance: .
d_gene: TRBD1
j_gene: TRBJ2-7
CDR3aa: CASSVGTGQSYEQYF
CDR3nt: TGTGCCAGCAGCGTGGGTACGGGACAGAGCTACGAGCAGTACTTC

v_gene: TRBV10-3
abundance: .
d_gene: TRBD1
j_gene: TRBJ1-2
CDR3aa: CAISESTGGYGYTF
CDR3nt: TGTGCCATCAGTGAGTCGACAGGGGGCTATGGCTACACCTTC

v_gene: TRBV30
abundance: .
d_gene: .
j_gene: TRBJ1-2
CDR3aa: CAWRLQGANYGYTF
CDR3nt: TGTGCCTGGAGATTACAGGGAGCTAACTATGGCTACACCTTC

v_gene: TRBV7-3
abundance: .
d_gene: TRBD1
j_gene: TRBJ2-6
CDR3aa: CASSRHTGAGANVLTF
CDR3nt: TGTGCCAGCAGCAGACATACAGGGGCTGGGGCCAACGTCCTGACTTTC

v_gene: TRBV9
abundance: .
d_gene: TRBD1
j_gene: TRBJ1-1
CDR3aa: CASSLRGQGDTEAFF
CDR3nt: TGTGCCAGCAGCCTCAGAGGGCAGGGGGACACTGAAGCTTTCTTT

v_gene: TRBV5-4
abundance: .
d_gene: .
j_gene: TRBJ2-5
CDR3aa: CASSLGGAQYF
CDR3nt: TGTGCCAGCAGCTTGGGCGGAGCCCAGTACTTC

v_gene: TRBV5-1
abundance: .
d_gene: .
j_gene: TRBJ1-4
CDR3aa: CASSFGLDGLNEKLFF
CDR3nt: TGCGCCAGCAGCTTCGGACTCGACGGCCTTAATGAAAAACTGTTTTTT

v_gene: TRBV5-1
abundance: .
d_gene: .
j_gene: TRBJ2-6
CDR3aa: CASSFSGTSGANVLTF
CDR3nt: TGCGCCAGCAGCTTTTCCGGTACCTCTGGGGCCAACGTCCTGACTTTC

v_gene: TRBV19
abundance: few
d_gene: .
j_gene: TRBJ1-5
CDR3aa: CASTERGSNQPQHF
CDR3nt: TGTGCCAGTACGGAGAGGGGGAGCAATCAGCCCCAGCATTTT

v_gene: TRBV4-1
abundance: once
d_gene: TRBD1
j_gene: TRBJ1-2
CDR3aa: CASSQYKDREDGYTF
CDR3nt: TGCGCCAGCAGCCAATATAAGGACAGGGAGGATGGCTACACCTTC

v_gene: TRBV28
abundance: .
d_gene: TRBD2
j_gene: TRBJ2-1
CDR3aa: CASSGAGEIFLNEQFF
CDR3nt: TGTGCCAGCAGTGGGGCGGGAGAGATATTCTTGAATGAGCAGTTCTTC

v_gene: TRBV10-3
abundance: .
d_gene: .
j_gene: TRBJ1-3
CDR3aa: CAISDPAKSSGNTIYF
CDR3nt: TGTGCCATCAGTGACCCCGCCAAGAGCTCTGGAAACACCATATATTTT

v_gene: TRBV10-3
abundance: .
d_gene: .
j_gene: TRBJ1-1
CDR3aa: CAISEEGLLYTEAFF
CDR3nt: TGTGCCATCAGTGAGGAGGGACTGTTGTACACTGAAGCTTTCTTT

v_gene: TRBV9
abundance: once
d_gene: .
j_gene: TRBJ1-1
CDR3aa: CASSGTQGLAFF
CDR3nt: TGTGCCAGCAGCGGTACCCAGGGGCTGGCTTTCTTT

v_gene: TRBV29-1
abundance: .
d_gene: TRBD1
j_gene: TRBJ2-7
CDR3aa: CSVPGTGPYEQYF
CDR3nt: TGCAGCGTACCCGGGACAGGTCCCTACGAGCAGTACTTC

v_gene: TRBV27
abundance: .
d_gene: .
j_gene: TRBJ2-5
CDR3aa: CASIRRRVQETQYF
CDR3nt: TGTGCCAGCATTCGTCGACGGGTCCAAGAGACCCAGTACTTC

v_gene: TRBV19
abundance: once
d_gene: .
j_gene: TRBJ2-1
CDR3aa: CASSTKTEAYNEQFF
CDR3nt: TGTGCCAGTAGTACCAAGACAGAAGCGTACAATGAGCAGTTCTTC

v_gene: TRBV21-1
abundance: .
d_gene: .
j_gene: TRBJ1-5
CDR3aa: CASSKGPCRGRWHF
CDR3nt: TGTGCCAGCAGCAAAGGTCCTTGTAGGGGAAGGTGGCATTTT

v_gene: TRBV16
abundance: .
d_gene: .
j_gene: TRBJ2-3
CDR3aa: CASSQSSGDFTDTQYF
CDR3nt: TGTGCCAGCAGCCAATCTTCGGGGGACTTTACAGATACGCAGTATTTT

v_gene: TRBV7-9
abundance: .
d_gene: .
j_gene: TRBJ2-1
CDR3aa: CASSLVVTGSYNEQFF
CDR3nt: TGTGCCAGCAGCTTAGTGGTCACAGGGTCCTACAATGAGCAGTTCTTC

v_gene: TRBV19
abundance: .
d_gene: .
j_gene: TRBJ2-5
CDR3aa: CASSRWGQGETQYF
CDR3nt: TGTGCCAGTAGTCGGTGGGGCCAGGGAGAGACCCAGTACTTC